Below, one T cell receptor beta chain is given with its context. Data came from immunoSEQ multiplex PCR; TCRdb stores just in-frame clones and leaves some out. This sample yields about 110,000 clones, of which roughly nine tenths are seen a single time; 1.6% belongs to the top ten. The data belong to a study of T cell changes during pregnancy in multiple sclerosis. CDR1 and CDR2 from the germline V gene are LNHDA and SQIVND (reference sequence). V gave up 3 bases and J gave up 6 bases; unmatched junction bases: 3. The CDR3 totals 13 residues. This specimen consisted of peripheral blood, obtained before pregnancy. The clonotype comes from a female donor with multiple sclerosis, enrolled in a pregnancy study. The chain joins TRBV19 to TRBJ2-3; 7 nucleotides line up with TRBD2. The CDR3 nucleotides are TGTGCCAGTAGTATCGGGGGAGGGGATACGCAGTATTTT. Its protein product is CASSIGGGDTQYF.